The 23 T cell receptor beta chains below were found in one sample sequenced in a study of PD-L1 blockade in urothelial cancer. Assay: immunoSEQ multiplex PCR; the TCRdb copy retains only in-frame clones and omits some. This sample has 50,000 or so clones, with approximately 86% found just once. Sequenced material: PBMCs, taken around atezolizumab (anti-PD-L1) treatment. These receptors all come from a man between 60 and 75 years old with urothelial cancer.

The V gene is TRBV18, the J gene TRBJ2-4; possibly TRBD2 for D (6 bases). The CDR3 has 16 residues. Trimming removed 3 bases at V and 0 bases at J, with 12 bases between. Germline CDR1 KGHSH, CDR2 LQKENI. CDR3 in DNA: TGTGCCAGCTCACCTCCGGAGGGGTCAGCCAAAAACATTCAGTACTTC. Its translation is CASSPPEGSAKNIQYF. Using reference TRBV18 and TRBJ2-4 for the parts outside the CDR3, the full variable domain is NAGVMQNPRHLVRRRGQEARLRCSPMKGHSHVYWYRQLPEEGLKFMVYLQKENIIDESGMPKERFSAEFPKEGPSILRIQQVVRGDSAAYFCASSPPEGSAKNIQYFGAGTRLSVL.

This clone showed up just once. The chain has TRBV5-4 and TRBJ2-1, with TRBD1 identical over 8 bases. The length of the CDR3 is 15 residues. The germline V gene has CDR1 SGHNT and CDR2 YYREEE (reference sequence). The junction had 10 bases not matched to a gene; V was cut back by 4 bases and J by 7 bases. CDR3 nucleotide sequence: TGTGCCAGCAGCCCGACAGGGGCCTACATGAATGAGCAGTTCTTC. As protein: CASSPTGAYMNEQFF.

This clone was observed a single time. This chain links TRBV6-1 with TRBJ2-5; D perhaps matches TRBD1 (6 bases). This CDR3 is 13 amino acids long. Trimming removed 6 bases from V and 5 bases from J, with 13 bases in between. Germline V gene data show CDR1 as MNHNS and CDR2 as SASEGT. CDR3 DNA: TGTGCCAGCAGGCAACAGGGAAGGGAGACCCAGTACTTC. Protein: CASRQQGRETQYF.

The rearrangement links TRBV30 to TRBJ2-4, with D tentatively TRBD2 (7 bases). From germline, CDR1 is GTSNPN and CDR2 SVGIG (reference sequence). V was cut by 4 bases and J by 3 bases, with 16 bases left in between. The CDR3 is 15 amino acids. The CDR3 region is CAWKGGGNLKNIQYF. CDR3 bases: TGTGCCTGGAAAGGGGGAGGGAATCTCAAAAACATTCAGTACTTC.

V gene TRBV19 combines with J gene TRBJ2-5; D gene unclear. The CDR3 length is 16 residues. Trimming pared 3 bases from V and 1 base from J, leaving 15 bases between. From germline, CDR1 is LNHDA and CDR2 SQIVND (reference sequence). In DNA form, the CDR3 reads TGTGCCAGTAGTATCGAGTACTCCCACCGCCAAGAGACCCAGTACTTC. This sequence encodes CASSIEYSHRQETQYF.

This clone has a single count. The V and J genes are TRBV13 and TRBJ2-7; weak D call: TRBD2 (6 bases). Trimming left V 5 bases short and J 2 bases short, with 13 bases between. Germline V gene data show CDR1 as PRHDT and CDR2 as FYEKMQ (reference sequence). CDR3 length equals 14 residues. The CDR3, as DNA: TGTGCCAGCAGCCCGGGGGATGATGCCTACGAGCAGTACTTC. This gives the protein CASSPGDDAYEQYF. The whole variable domain, filled in from reference TRBV13 and TRBJ2-7, reads AAGVIQSPRHLIKEKRETATLKCYPIPRHDTVYWYQQGPGQDPQFLISFYEKMQSDKGSIPDRFSAQQFSDYHSELNMSSLELGDSALYFCASSPGDDAYEQYFGPGTRLTVT.

The rearrangement links TRBV19 to TRBJ1-1; 7 nucleotides match TRBD1. The CDR3 sequence is 16 residues long. V shed 3 bases and J 2 bases; nucleotides not matched to a gene: 9. Germline V lookup: CDR1 LNHDA, CDR2 SQIVND (reference sequence). The CDR3 sequence: CASSIHRGLGNTEAFF. In DNA, the CDR3 is TGTGCCAGTAGTATCCACAGGGGATTAGGAAACACTGAAGCTTTCTTT.

This clone is a singleton in its sample. The gene calls are TRBV5-1 and TRBJ2-7; 9 nucleotides agree with TRBD1. Germline V gene lookup returns CDR1 SGHRS and CDR2 YFSETQ. J was trimmed by 7 bases and V by 4 bases; bases with no gene match: 9. This CDR3 has 14 residues. The CDR3 loop is CASSEDRGAGEQYF. For the CDR3, the DNA is TGCGCCAGCAGCGAGGACAGGGGAGCAGGGGAGCAGTACTTC.

The chain links TRBV19 to TRBJ1-5; 7 bases are a match to TRBD1. This CDR3 is 17 amino acids long. V shed 5 bases and J 0 bases; nucleotides not matched to a gene: 10. Germline V gene data show CDR1 as LNHDA and CDR2 as SQIVND (reference sequence). CDR3 coding DNA: TGTGCCAGTAGTCAGGGACAGATAGGATATAGCAATCAGCCCCAGCATTTT. Translating it yields CASSQGQIGYSNQPQHF.

This clone was observed a handful of times. The CDR3 spells CASSLELSNYGYTF. The CDR3 DNA is TGCGCCAGCAGCTTGGAGCTTTCTAACTATGGCTACACCTTC. The chain has TRBV5-1 and TRBJ1-2; D remains ambiguous. CDR1 is SGHRS and CDR2 is YFSETQ in the germline V gene. The V end was cut by 0 bases, the J end by 0 bases, with 6 bases between. The CDR3 loop spans 14 amino acids. Supplemented by reference TRBV5-1 and TRBJ1-2, the full variable domain reads KAGVTQTPRYLIKTRGQQVTLSCSPISGHRSVSWYQQTPGQGLQFLFEYFSETQRNKGNFPGRFSGRQFSNSRSEMNVSTLELGDSALYLCASSLELSNYGYTFGSGTRLTVV.

Only a few counts were recorded for this clone. V is TRBV29-1 and J is TRBJ1-1; 9 nucleotides match TRBD1. The germline V gene has CDR1 SQVTM and CDR2 ANQGSEA. V lost 4 bases to trimming and J lost 4 bases; unmatched junction nucleotides: 7. This CDR3 region has 14 residues. CDR3 region: CSVGRTGEGTEAFF. CDR3 bases: TGCAGCGTTGGAAGGACAGGGGAGGGCACTGAAGCTTTCTTT.

The chain has TRBV6-6 and TRBJ1-3, with a weak D call TRBD1 (5 bases). The CDR3 covers 10 residues. Germline assignment: CDR1 MNHNY and CDR2 SVGAGI (reference sequence). Trimming removed 8 bases at V and 16 bases at J, with 15 bases between. In DNA form, the CDR3 reads TGTGCCAGCGGGACTGCCCTTATTTATTTT. Translating it yields CASGTALIYF.

The chain recombines TRBV7-9 with TRBJ2-6; 7 nucleotides line up with TRBD1. This CDR3 region has 15 residues. V lost 3 bases to trimming and J lost 2 bases; unmatched junction nucleotides: 1. Looked up from germline, CDR1 is SEHNR and CDR2 is FQNEAQ (reference sequence). CDR3 sequence (DNA): TGTGCCAGCAGCTTCCAGGGGGCTGGGGCCAACGTCCTGACTTTC. It codes for CASSFQGAGANVLTF. Drawing the rest from reference TRBV7-9 and TRBJ2-6, the complete variable domain is DTGVSQNPRHKITKRGQNVTFRCDPISEHNRLYWYRQTLGQGPEFLTYFQNEAQLEKSRLLSDRFSAERPKGSFSTLEIQRTEQGDSAMYLCASSFQGAGANVLTFGAGSRLTVL.

The rearrangement uses TRBV6-1 and TRBJ2-5; no reliable D call. CDR1 MNHNS and CDR2 SASEGT come from the germline V gene. The CDR3 contains 14 residues. Trimming left V 2 bases short and J 2 bases short, with 9 bases between. The CDR3: CASSESGRQETQYF. The CDR3, as DNA: TGTGCCAGCAGTGAATCAGGAAGGCAAGAGACCCAGTACTTC.

This clone was seen only a few times. The rearrangement uses TRBV28 and TRBJ1-1, with TRBD1 matching 7 bases. The CDR3 contains 11 residues. V lost 5 bases and J lost 11; bases outside the gene matches: 5. The V gene's germline CDR1 is MDHEN and CDR2 SYDVKM. CDR3 bases: TGTGCCAGCAGTAACAGGGGCAAGGCTTTCTTT. Its translation is CASSNRGKAFF.

V and J are TRBV5-5 and TRBJ1-2, with D possibly TRBD1 on 6 matching bases. Trimming took 0 bases from V and 4 from J, leaving 7 bases between them. Germline assignment: CDR1 SGHKS and CDR2 YYEKEE (reference sequence). The CDR3 runs 13 residues. This chain's CDR3 is CASSLETGYGYTF. As DNA, the CDR3 is TGTGCCAGCAGCTTGGAGACAGGCTATGGCTACACCTTC. Combining the CDR3 with reference TRBV5-5 and TRBJ1-2 gives the whole variable domain DAGVTQSPTHLIKTRGQQVTLRCSPISGHKSVSWYQQVLGQGPQFIFQYYEKEERGRGNFPDRFSARQFPNYSSELNVNALLLGDSALYLCASSLETGYGYTFGSGTRLTVV.

The rearrangement links TRBV10-3 to TRBJ1-2; no definite D call. The germline V gene has CDR1 ENHRY and CDR2 SYGVKD. This CDR3 region has 12 residues. Trimming left V 8 bases short and J 4 bases short, with 11 bases between. This CDR3 is CAIGHAIYGYTF. DNA for the CDR3: TGTGCCATCGGGCACGCTATCTATGGCTACACCTTC.

Here the CDR3 reads CASSQGLAGQTDTQYF. The CDR3 DNA sequence: TGTGCCAGCAGCCAGGGACTAGCGGGGCAAACAGATACGCAGTATTTT. This sequence joins TRBV7-3 and TRBJ2-3; 13 nucleotides align to TRBD2. Unmatched junction bases numbered 5, after V lost 5 bases and J lost 3 bases. This CDR3 has 16 amino acids. Germline lookup yields CDR1 SGHTA and CDR2 FQGTGA. Supplemented by reference TRBV7-3 and TRBJ2-3, the full variable domain reads GAGVSQTPSNKVTEKGKYVELRCDPISGHTALYWYRQSLGQGPEFLIYFQGTGAADDSGLPNDRFFAVRPEGSVSTLKIQRTERGDSAVYLCASSQGLAGQTDTQYFGPGTRLTVL.

The rearrangement joins TRBV9 to TRBJ2-1; TRBD1 aligns across 10 bases. In germline, CDR1 is SGDLS, CDR2 YYNGEE. V lost 1 base, J lost 4 bases, and 8 bases stayed unmatched. The CDR3 is 17 amino acids. CDR3 in DNA: TGTGCCAGCAGCGTACCCACAGGGACAGGGGTATACAATGAGCAGTTCTTC. Amino acids: CASSVPTGTGVYNEQFF.

The chain employs TRBV11-2 and TRBJ1-3; D unclear. V shed 5 bases and J shed 2 bases, with 16 bases lying between them. Germline V gene lookup returns CDR1 SGHAT and CDR2 FQNNGV. The CDR3 loop spans 16 amino acids. CDR3 nucleotide sequence: TGTGCCAGCAGCGTCGGCCTTGGGGAGGCTGGAAACACCATATATTTT. Amino acids: CASSVGLGEAGNTIYF.

The V call is TRBV9, the J call TRBJ2-3, with a possible D match to TRBD1 (5 bases). Trimming cost V 0 bases and J 6 bases, with 8 bases left between them. The CDR3 contains 13 residues. Germline CDR1 reads SGDLS; CDR2 reads YYNGEE. The CDR3 DNA sequence: TGTGCCAGCAGCGTAGGAAGGGGTGATACGCAGTATTTT. This codes for CASSVGRGDTQYF.

This chain uses TRBV7-2 with TRBJ2-5, with a tentative D call TRBD2 (5 bases). Trimming stripped 0 bases from V and 3 bases from J, with 23 bases between. The CDR3 length is 19 residues. Germline V gene sequence: CDR1 SGHTA, CDR2 FQGNSA. CDR3 sequence: CASSLANLFWASNKETQYF. CDR3 DNA: TGTGCCAGCAGCTTAGCAAATCTTTTTTGGGCTAGCAATAAAGAGACCCAGTACTTC.

The chain combines TRBV5-6 with TRBJ2-3, with TRBD2 identical over 7 bases. The trim removed 0 bases at V and 3 bases at J, leaving 7 bases unmatched. From germline, CDR1 is SGHDT and CDR2 YYEEEE. The CDR3 is made up of 16 amino acids. The CDR3 DNA is TGTGCCAGCAGCTTGGTTGGGGACTACCTGACAGATACGCAGTATTTT. Protein product: CASSLVGDYLTDTQYF.